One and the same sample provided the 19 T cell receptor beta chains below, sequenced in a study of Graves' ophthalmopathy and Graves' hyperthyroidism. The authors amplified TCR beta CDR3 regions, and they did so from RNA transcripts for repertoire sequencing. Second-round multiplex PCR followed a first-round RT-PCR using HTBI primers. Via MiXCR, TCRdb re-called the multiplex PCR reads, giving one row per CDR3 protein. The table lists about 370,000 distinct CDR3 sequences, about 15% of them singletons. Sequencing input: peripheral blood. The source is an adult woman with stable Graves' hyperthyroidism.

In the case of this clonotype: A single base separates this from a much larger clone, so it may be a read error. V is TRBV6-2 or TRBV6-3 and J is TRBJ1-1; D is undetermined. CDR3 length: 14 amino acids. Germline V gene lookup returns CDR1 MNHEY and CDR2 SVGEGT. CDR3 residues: CASSYTEMNTEACF. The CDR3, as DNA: TGTGCCAGCAGTTACACAGAAATGAACACTGAAGCTTGCTTT.

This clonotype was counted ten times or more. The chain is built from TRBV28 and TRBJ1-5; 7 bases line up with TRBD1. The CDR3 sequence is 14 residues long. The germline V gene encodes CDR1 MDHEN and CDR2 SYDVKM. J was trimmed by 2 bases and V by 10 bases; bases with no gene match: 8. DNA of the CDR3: TGTGCCATAAACAGGGGTCCCGGCAATCAGCCCCAGCATTTT. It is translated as CAINRGPGNQPQHF.

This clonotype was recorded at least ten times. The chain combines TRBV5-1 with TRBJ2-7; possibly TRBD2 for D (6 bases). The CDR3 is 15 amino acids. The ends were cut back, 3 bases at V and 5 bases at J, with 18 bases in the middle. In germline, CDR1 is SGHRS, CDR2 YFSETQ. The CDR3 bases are TGCGCCAGCAGCTCCTCGGGAGCGGGCTACGACGAGCAGTACTTC. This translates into CASSSSGAGYDEQYF. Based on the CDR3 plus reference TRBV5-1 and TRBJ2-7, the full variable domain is KAGVTQTPRYLIKTRGQQVTLSCSPISGHRSVSWYQQTPGQGLQFLFEYFSETQRNKGNFPGRFSGRQFSNSRSEMNVSTLELGDSALYLCASSSSGAGYDEQYFGPGTRLTVT.

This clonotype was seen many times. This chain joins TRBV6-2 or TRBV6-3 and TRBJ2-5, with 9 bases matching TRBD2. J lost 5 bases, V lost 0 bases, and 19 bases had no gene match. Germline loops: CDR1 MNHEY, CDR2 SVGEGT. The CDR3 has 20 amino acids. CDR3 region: CASSYSSSPSGNPWMETQYF. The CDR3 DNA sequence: TGTGCCAGCAGTTACTCGAGTTCGCCTAGCGGGAACCCGTGGATGGAGACCCAGTACTTC.

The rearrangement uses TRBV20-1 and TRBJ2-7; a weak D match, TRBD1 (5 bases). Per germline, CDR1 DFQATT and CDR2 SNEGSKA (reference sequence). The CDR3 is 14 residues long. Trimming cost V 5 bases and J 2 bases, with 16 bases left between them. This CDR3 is CSAEYRRPPYEQYF. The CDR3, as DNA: TGCAGTGCTGAGTACAGGCGCCCGCCCTACGAGCAGTACTTC.

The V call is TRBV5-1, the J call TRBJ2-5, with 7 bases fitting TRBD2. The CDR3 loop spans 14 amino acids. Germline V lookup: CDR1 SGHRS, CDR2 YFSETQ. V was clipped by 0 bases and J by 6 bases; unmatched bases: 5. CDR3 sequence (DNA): TGCGCCAGCAGCTTGGATACTAGCGCGAAGACCCAGTACTTC. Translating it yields CASSLDTSAKTQYF.

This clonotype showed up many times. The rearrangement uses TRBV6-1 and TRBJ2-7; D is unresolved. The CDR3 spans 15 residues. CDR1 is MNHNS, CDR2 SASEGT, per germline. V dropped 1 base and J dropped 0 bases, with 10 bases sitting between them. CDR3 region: CASSEGPRNSYEQYF. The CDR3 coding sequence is TGTGCCAGCAGTGAAGGACCGCGGAACTCCTACGAGCAGTACTTC.

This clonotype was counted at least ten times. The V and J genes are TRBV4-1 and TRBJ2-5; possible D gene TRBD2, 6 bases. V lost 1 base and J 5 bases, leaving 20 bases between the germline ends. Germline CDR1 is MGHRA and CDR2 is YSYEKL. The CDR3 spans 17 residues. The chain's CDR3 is CASSQGRALGSGETQYF. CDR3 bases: TGCGCCAGCAGCCAAGGGAGGGCACTAGGTTCAGGGGAGACCCAGTACTTC.

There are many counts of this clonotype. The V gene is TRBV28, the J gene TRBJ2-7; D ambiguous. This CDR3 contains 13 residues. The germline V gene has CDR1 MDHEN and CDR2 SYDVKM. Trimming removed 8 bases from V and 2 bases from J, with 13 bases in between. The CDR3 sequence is CASAATETYEQYF. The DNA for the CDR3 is TGTGCCAGCGCTGCGACTGAAACCTACGAGCAGTACTTC. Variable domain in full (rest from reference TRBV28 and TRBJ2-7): DVKVTQSSRYLVKRTGEKVFLECVQDMDHENMFWYRQDPGLGLRLIYFSYDVKMKEKGDIPEGYSVSREKKERFSLILESASTNQTSMYLCASAATETYEQYFGPGTRLTVT.

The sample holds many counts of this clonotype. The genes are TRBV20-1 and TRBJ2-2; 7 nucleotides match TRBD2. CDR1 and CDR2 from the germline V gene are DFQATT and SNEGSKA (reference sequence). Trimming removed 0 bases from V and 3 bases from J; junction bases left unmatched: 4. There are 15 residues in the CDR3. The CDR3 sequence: CSAREAGADTGELFF. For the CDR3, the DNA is TGCAGTGCTAGAGAGGCGGGAGCAGACACCGGGGAGCTGTTTTTT.

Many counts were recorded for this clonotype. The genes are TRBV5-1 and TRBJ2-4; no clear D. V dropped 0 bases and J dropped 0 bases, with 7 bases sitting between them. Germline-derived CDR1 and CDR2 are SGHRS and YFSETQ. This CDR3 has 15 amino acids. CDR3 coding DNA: TGCGCCAGCAGCTTGGAGAACCTAGCCAAAAACATTCAGTACTTC. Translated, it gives CASSLENLAKNIQYF.

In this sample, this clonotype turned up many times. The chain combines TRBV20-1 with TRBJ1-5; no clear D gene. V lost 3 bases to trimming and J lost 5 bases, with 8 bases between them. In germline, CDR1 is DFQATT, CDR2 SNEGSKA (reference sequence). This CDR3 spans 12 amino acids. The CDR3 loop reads CSASRVDQPQHF. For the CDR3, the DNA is TGCAGTGCTAGTCGGGTCGATCAGCCCCAGCATTTT.

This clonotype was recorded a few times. The CDR3 bases are TGTGCCAGCAGCTTCCCGGGACTAGCGGGAGGTGTTACCGGGGAGCTGTTTTTT. Protein sequence: CASSFPGLAGGVTGELFF. V usage is TRBV11-1 and J usage is TRBJ2-2, with 15 bases identical to TRBD2. V was pared by 3 bases and J by 5 bases, with 7 bases of the junction left unmatched. Germline V lookup: CDR1 SGHAT, CDR2 FQDESV (reference sequence). This CDR3 has 18 residues.

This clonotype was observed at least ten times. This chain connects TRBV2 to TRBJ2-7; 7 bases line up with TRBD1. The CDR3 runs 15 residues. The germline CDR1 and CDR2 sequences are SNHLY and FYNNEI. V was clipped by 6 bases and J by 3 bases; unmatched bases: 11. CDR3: CASRVPEGGNYEQYF. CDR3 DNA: TGTGCCAGCAGAGTCCCGGAAGGGGGCAACTACGAGCAGTACTTC.

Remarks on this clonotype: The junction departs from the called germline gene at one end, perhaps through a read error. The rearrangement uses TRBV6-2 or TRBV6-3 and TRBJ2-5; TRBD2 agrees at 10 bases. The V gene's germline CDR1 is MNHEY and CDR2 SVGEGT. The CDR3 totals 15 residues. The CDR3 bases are TGTGCCAGCAGCGCGAGCGGGAGGGCCGGAGAGACCCATTACTTC. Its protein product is CASSASGRAGETHYF.

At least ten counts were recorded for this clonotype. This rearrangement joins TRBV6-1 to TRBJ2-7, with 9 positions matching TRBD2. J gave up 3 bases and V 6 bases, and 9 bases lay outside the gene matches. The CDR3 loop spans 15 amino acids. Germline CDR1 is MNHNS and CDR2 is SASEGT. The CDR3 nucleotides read TGTGCCAGCAGCCGCTATAGCGGGAGTGTCTACGAGCAGTACTTC. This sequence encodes CASSRYSGSVYEQYF.

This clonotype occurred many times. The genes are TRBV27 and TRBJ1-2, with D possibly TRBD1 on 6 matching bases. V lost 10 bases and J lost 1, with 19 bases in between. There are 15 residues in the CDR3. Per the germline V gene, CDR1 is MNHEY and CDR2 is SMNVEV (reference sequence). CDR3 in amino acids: CATKETGLINYGYTF. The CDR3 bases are TGTGCCACCAAGGAGACAGGCCTAATTAACTATGGCTACACCTTC.

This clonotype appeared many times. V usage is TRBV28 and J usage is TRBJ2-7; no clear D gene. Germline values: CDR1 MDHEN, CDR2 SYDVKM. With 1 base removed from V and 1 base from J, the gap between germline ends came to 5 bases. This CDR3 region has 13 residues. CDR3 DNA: TGTGCCAGCAGTTTATTTAGGTCCTACGAGCAGTACTTC. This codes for CASSLFRSYEQYF. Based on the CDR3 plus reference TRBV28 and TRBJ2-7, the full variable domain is DVKVTQSSRYLVKRTGEKVFLECVQDMDHENMFWYRQDPGLGLRLIYFSYDVKMKEKGDIPEGYSVSREKKERFSLILESASTNQTSMYLCASSLFRSYEQYFGPGTRLTVT.

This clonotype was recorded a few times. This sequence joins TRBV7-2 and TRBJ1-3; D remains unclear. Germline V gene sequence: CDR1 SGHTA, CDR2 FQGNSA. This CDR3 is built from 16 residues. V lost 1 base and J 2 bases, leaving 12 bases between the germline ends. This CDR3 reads CASSLVGMLTGNTIYF. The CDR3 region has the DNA TGTGCCAGCAGCTTAGTTGGGATGTTAACTGGAAACACCATATATTTT.